Sequencing of this TCR beta chain was carried out in a study of technical replicates of blood from several donors. The CDR3 consists of 11 residues. The germline V and J ends were trimmed by 4 bases and 3 bases, with 6 bases remaining between them. The germline V gene encodes CDR1 SQVTM and CDR2 ANQGSEA. Produced via immunoSEQ multiplex PCR; TCRdb's table is partial and in-frame only. This sample has 65,000 to 80,000 clones, with roughly 93% found just once. This chain links TRBV29-1 with TRBJ2-5, with D possibly TRBD2 on 6 matching bases. This TCR was sampled from a human donor in good health. The sample comprised T cells isolated from PBMCs. In nucleotides, the CDR3 is TGCAGCGTTGGGAGGGAAGAGACCCAGTACTTC. Protein product: CSVGREETQYF.